This T cell receptor (beta chain) was captured by sequencing in a study of OX40 agonist ivuxolimab in advanced cancers. For the study at large: All patients had ivuxolimab intravenously every 2 weeks at 0.01 to 10 mg/kg. Prior anti-PD-1, anti-PD-L1 or anti-CTLA-4 therapy did not bar entry, and about 40% had some. Study conclusions and caveats: CD8+ T cells were the subset that, on average, had more expanded clones than CD4+. No determination was made of the antigen specificity of the expanded peripheral T cells.

Sequencing was performed with immunoSEQ multiplex PCR; in TCRdb, only in-frame clones are kept and a portion is missing. The table shows tens of thousands of clones, with roughly 87% occurring only once. Regarding this clone: Antigen specificity is unknown.

Trimming removed 0 bases from V and 6 bases from J, with 9 bases in between. CDR1 and CDR2 (germline): SGHNT, YYREEE (reference sequence). CDR3 length equals 13 residues. The rearrangement joins TRBV5-4 to TRBJ1-1; D gene unclear. The origin of this receptor is an adult with an advanced solid tumor such as melanoma, head and neck, liver or kidney cancer. The material was CD4+ or CD8+ T cells sorted from blood, obtained in a trial of the OX40 agonist ivuxolimab. DNA for the CDR3: TGTGCCAGCAGCTTGGAGAGGGTCTCTGAAGCTTTCTTT. Translation gives CASSLERVSEAFF.